This TCR beta chain derives from a study of vaccination effects on CD4 cells after COVID-19. Study information: The study sampled a couple of convalescent patients 16 days and one week before vaccination. Findings and caveats of the study: Vaccine- and infection-induced clones showed marked clonal contraction late following vaccination. In convalescents, post-vaccine spike-reactive clones were mainly new clones induced by vaccination.

After removal of 5 bases from V and 6 bases from J, the junction contained 7 bases not matched to a gene. The CDR3 covers 13 residues. Per germline, CDR1 GTSNPN and CDR2 SVGIG (reference sequence). Repertoires were generated with immunoSEQ multiplex PCR, while TCRdb's copy carries only in-frame clones and drops some. The table records about 45,000 clones, around 76% of them present only once. About this clone itself: The antigen is not known.

The culture ran for nine to ten days, and then CD4+ T cells were isolated. PCR-confirmed SARS-CoV-2 infection occurred in the person between March and December 2020. The sequence derives from a human donor who had a prior SARS-CoV-2 infection. The chain recombines TRBV30 with TRBJ1-1, with 9 bases matching TRBD1. The source was CD4+ T cells from PBMCs cultured without peptide, collected before COVID-19 vaccination. DNA for the CDR3: TGTGCCTGGCGGGAAGGGACAGGGCCTGAAGCTTTCTTT. This translates into CAWREGTGPEAFF.